This T cell receptor (beta chain) was identified during a study of T cells in Graves' hyperthyroidism and ophthalmopathy. Looking at the study overall: Pretreatment peripheral blood was obtained at initial diagnosis.

This clonotype was detected ten times or more. Relative to the germline gene, one junction end is altered; a read error may explain this. Using RNA transcripts as the source, TCR beta CDR3 regions were amplified. First-round RT-PCR of the TCR CDR3 relied on the HTBI primer set. TCRdb processed the multiplex PCR reads anew with MiXCR; each CDR3 protein has one entry. This table holds hundreds of thousands of distinct CDR3 sequences, less than 30% found once. Hyperthyroidism in the patients, aged 18 to 65, was newly diagnosed and under 2 months in duration. Pregnant or lactating patients were excluded, as were those with uncontrolled infection or other autoimmune disease. Orbital computed tomography and thyroid ultrasound, together with serum TRAb and thyroxine and clinical symptoms, were used for diagnoses. CDR3 length equals 14 residues. In germline, CDR1 is SGHTA, CDR2 FQGNSA.

The chain joins TRBV7-2 to TRBJ1-1; D perhaps matches TRBD1 (6 bases). This receptor was obtained from a man aged 35-49 years with Graves' hyperthyroidism that later progressed to Graves' ophthalmopathy. Sequenced: blood. CDR3 nucleotide sequence: TGTGCCAGCAGCTTAGTTGGGGGGCTCACTGGAGCTTTCTTT. It specifies CASSLVGGLTGAFF.